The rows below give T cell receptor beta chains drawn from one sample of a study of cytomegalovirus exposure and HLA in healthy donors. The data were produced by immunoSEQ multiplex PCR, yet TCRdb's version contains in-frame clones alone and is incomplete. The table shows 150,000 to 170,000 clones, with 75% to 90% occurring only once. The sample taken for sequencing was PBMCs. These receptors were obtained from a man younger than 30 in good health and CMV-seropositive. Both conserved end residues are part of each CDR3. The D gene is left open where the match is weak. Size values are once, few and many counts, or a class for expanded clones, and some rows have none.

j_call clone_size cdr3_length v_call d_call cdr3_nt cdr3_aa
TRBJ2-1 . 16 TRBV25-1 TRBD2 TGTGCCAGCACTCCTCTGACTAGCGGGAGGATTAATGAGCAGTTCTTC CASTPLTSGRINEQFF
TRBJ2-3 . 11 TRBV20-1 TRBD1 TGCAGTGCTGACAGGGGAGATACGCAGTATTTT CSADRGDTQYF
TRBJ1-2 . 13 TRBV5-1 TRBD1 TGCGCCAGCAGCTTGAGGGACAGTTACGGCTACACCTTC CASSLRDSYGYTF
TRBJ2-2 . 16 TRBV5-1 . TGCGCCAGCAGCTTGGTGAGCGGAGTGAACACCGGGGAGCTGTTTTTT CASSLVSGVNTGELFF
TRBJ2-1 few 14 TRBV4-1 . TGCGCCAGCAGCCAAGAGGGCAACTACAATGAGCAGTTCTTC CASSQEGNYNEQFF
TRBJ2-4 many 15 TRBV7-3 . TGTGCCAGCAGCTTAAAGGCTGGGGGCCTAAACATTCAGTACTTC CASSLKAGGLNIQYF
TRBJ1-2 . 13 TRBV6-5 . TGTGCCAGCAGTTACGAGGGAGGGAGTGGCTACACCTTC CASSYEGGSGYTF
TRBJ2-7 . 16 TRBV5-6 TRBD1 TGTGCCAGCAGCTCGCGAGGGACAGGGCCCCCCTACGAGCAGTACTTC CASSSRGTGPPYEQYF
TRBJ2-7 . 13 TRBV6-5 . TGTGCCAGCAGTTACTCCGGGGGTCACGAGCAGTACTTC CASSYSGGHEQYF
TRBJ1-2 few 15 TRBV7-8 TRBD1 TGTGCCAGCAGCCAAAGAGGGACAGGGGCCTATGGCTACACCTTC CASSQRGTGAYGYTF
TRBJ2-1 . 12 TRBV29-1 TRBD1 TGCAGCGCCAAGACAGGGCCAAATGAGCAGTTCTTC CSAKTGPNEQFF
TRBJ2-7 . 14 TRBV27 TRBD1 TGTGCCAGCAGTTTAGGGGGACAGATATACGAGCAGTACTTC CASSLGGQIYEQYF
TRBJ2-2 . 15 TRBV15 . TGTGCCACCAGCAGAGAGTTCGGGGTAACCGGGGAGCTGTTTTTT CATSREFGVTGELFF
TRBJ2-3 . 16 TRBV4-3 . TGCGCCAGCAGCCAAGGCCGGGTTCCTAGCACAGATACGCAGTATTTT CASSQGRVPSTDTQYF
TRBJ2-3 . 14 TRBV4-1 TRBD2 TGCGCCAGCAGCCAAGATTTTAGTCTAGCGGGGCAGTATTTT CASSQDFSLAGQYF
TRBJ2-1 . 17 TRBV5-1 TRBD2 TGCGCCAGCAGTCCAACAGGGAGGACTAGCGGCTACAATGAGCAGTTCTTC CASSPTGRTSGYNEQFF